This is a list of T cell receptor beta chains from one sample in a study of Tregs in tolerant kidney transplant recipients. Some clones are missing from TCRdb's copy, which holds only in-frame ones; the method was immunoSEQ multiplex PCR. The data show about 18,000 clones, 65% to 90% seen once. Sample: Tregs from blood. Every receptor here comes from a human donor in good health. Each CDR3 is given without its conserved first and last residue. The order of the fields is V gene, J gene, clone size, CDR3 protein. Where a row states a size, it is once, few, many or the class of an expanded clone; other rows omit it.

V: TRBV6-1; J: TRBJ1-2; size: -; CDR3: ASAGTGYYGYT
V: TRBV10-3; J: TRBJ2-2; size: -; CDR3: AISERQGATGELF
V: TRBV5-1; J: TRBJ2-3; size: -; CDR3: ASSLGVAQY
V: TRBV7-2; J: TRBJ2-5; size: -; CDR3: ASNVGLGEGETQY
V: TRBV18; J: TRBJ1-6; size: few; CDR3: ASSAQGGDSPLH
V: TRBV7-9; J: TRBJ2-7; size: -; CDR3: ASSSIFGSQTHEQY
V: TRBV5-1; J: TRBJ1-2; size: -; CDR3: ASSLSGAGYT
V: TRBV5-6; J: TRBJ2-3; size: -; CDR3: ASSLAGRGGTDTQY
V: TRBV21-1; J: TRBJ1-1; size: once; CDR3: ASSTCVDTIRTEAF
V: TRBV27; J: TRBJ1-5; size: once; CDR3: ASSFSQPSNQPQH
V: TRBV5-1; J: TRBJ2-1; size: -; CDR3: ASSSEGLTTSSYNEQF
V: TRBV2; J: TRBJ2-7; size: -; CDR3: ASSEGGVWEQY
V: TRBV5-1; J: TRBJ2-5; size: -; CDR3: ASSALGETQY
V: TRBV13; J: TRBJ1-1; size: -; CDR3: ASSFSGAYTEAF
V: TRBV7-2; J: TRBJ2-5; size: -; CDR3: ASSTQVGPETQY
V: TRBV5-5; J: TRBJ2-1; size: -; CDR3: ASSLEVGALYNEQF
V: TRBV7-9; J: TRBJ2-2; size: -; CDR3: ASSLNIGGGAVGELF
V: TRBV2; J: TRBJ2-7; size: -; CDR3: ASSEVGTPYEQY
V: TRBV7-9; J: TRBJ2-7; size: -; CDR3: ASSSLRVRQY
V: TRBV10-3; J: TRBJ2-3; size: -; CDR3: AIRRQGATDTQY
V: TRBV7-8; J: TRBJ2-3; size: -; CDR3: ASSRGGPADTQY
V: TRBV9; J: TRBJ2-1; size: -; CDR3: ASSGWSLRWNEQF
V: TRBV28; J: TRBJ1-4; size: -; CDR3: AGRRGWDEKLF
V: TRBV7-2; J: TRBJ2-7; size: -; CDR3: ASRRGAGPSYEQY
V: TRBV7-7; J: TRBJ2-2; size: -; CDR3: ASKSGARTGELF
V: TRBV28; J: TRBJ1-2; size: -; CDR3: ASSPLDPFRSYGYT
V: TRBV5-4; J: TRBJ2-7; size: -; CDR3: ASSLEMGPSYEQY
V: TRBV30; J: TRBJ2-2; size: once; CDR3: AWSGTLATGELF
V: TRBV7-2; J: TRBJ2-3; size: -; CDR3: ASSFVGTDTQY
V: TRBV19; J: TRBJ1-2; size: -; CDR3: ASSNVGGRGYT
V: TRBV29-1; J: TRBJ2-2; size: -; CDR3: SVLKQLNTGELF